This T cell receptor (beta chain) was retrieved from a study of regulatory and conventional T cells in RAG deficiency. TCRdb's copy holds only in-frame clones and misses some; the assay was immunoSEQ multiplex PCR. The sample consists of approximately 22,000 clones, 95% to 96% of them appearing once. Details on this clone: Its antigen is still unknown.

Study results and limitations: Shorter CDR3s in all patient subsets; >85% Treg-Tconv overlap in Omenn.

The sorted conventional CD4+ T cells were CD25-low and CD127-high, with genomic DNA sequenced. CDR3 length: 16 amino acids. V dropped 5 bases and J dropped 3; count of bases not matched to a gene: 8. CDR1 is KGHSH, CDR2 LQKENI, per germline. In addition, the sample was reused for a study of regulatory T cells. This second study notes: The PCR used 52 TRBV and 13 TRBJ primers.

V and J are TRBV18 and TRBJ2-3, with 10 bases identical to TRBD2. Sequencing input: CD25- CD4+ T cells sorted from blood. The receptor comes from a human donor in good health. The CDR3 spells CASSTQAGGRTDTQYF. The DNA for the CDR3 is TGTGCCAGCTCAACTCAAGCGGGGGGGCGTACAGATACGCAGTATTTT. Full variable domain (rest looked up from reference TRBV18 and TRBJ2-3): NAGVMQNPRHLVRRRGQEARLRCSPMKGHSHVYWYRQLPEEGLKFMVYLQKENIIDESGMPKERFSAEFPKEGPSILRIQQVVRGDSAAYFCASSTQAGGRTDTQYFGPGTRLTVL.